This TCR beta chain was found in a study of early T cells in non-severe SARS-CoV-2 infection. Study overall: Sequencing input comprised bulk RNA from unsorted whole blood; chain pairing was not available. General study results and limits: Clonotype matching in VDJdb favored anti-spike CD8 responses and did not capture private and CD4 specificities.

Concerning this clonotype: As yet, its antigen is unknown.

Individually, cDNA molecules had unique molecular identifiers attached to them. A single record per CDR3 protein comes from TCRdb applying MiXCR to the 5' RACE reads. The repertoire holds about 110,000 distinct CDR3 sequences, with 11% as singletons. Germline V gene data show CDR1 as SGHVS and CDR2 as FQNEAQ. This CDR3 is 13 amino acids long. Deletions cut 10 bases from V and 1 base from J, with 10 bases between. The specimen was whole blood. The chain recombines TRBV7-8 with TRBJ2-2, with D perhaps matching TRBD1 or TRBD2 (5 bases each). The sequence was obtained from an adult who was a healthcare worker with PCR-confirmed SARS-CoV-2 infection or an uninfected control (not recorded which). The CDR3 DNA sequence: TGTGCCATAGGGGCGGGGAACACCGGGGAGCTGTTTTTT. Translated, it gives CAIGAGNTGELFF.